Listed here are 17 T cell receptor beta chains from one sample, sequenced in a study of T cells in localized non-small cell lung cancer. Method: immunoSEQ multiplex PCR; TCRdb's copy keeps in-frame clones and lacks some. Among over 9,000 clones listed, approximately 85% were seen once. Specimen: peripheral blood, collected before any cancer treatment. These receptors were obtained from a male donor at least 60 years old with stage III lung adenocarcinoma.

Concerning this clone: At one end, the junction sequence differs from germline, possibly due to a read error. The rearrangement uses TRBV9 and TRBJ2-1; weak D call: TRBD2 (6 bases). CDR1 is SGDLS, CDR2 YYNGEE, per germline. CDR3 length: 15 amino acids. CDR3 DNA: TGTGCCAGCAGCGCCTTTCGGGACTCCTTCAATGAGCAGTTCTTC. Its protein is CASSAFRDSFNEQFF.

The CDR3 DNA follows: TGTGCCAGTATGAGGGGCTCTGGGGCCAACGTCCTGACTTTC. As protein: CASMRGSGANVLTF. The V gene is TRBV19, the J gene TRBJ2-6, with D perhaps assigned TRBD1 or TRBD2 (5 bases each). Trimming removed 7 bases from V and 0 bases from J, with 7 bases in between. Germline CDR1 LNHDA, CDR2 SQIVND (reference sequence). The CDR3 is 14 amino acids.

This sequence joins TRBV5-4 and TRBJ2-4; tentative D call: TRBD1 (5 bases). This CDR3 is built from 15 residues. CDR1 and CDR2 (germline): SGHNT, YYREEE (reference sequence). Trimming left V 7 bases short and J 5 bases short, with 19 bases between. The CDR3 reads CASGNRVGRQNIQYF. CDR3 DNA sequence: TGTGCCAGCGGCAACCGGGTGGGGCGGCAAAACATTCAGTACTTC.

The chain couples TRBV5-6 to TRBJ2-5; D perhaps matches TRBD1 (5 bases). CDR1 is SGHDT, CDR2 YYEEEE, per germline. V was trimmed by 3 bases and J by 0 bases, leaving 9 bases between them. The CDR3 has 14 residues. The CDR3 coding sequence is TGTGCCAGCAGCTCAAGACAGTACCAAGAGACCCAGTACTTC. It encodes CASSSRQYQETQYF.

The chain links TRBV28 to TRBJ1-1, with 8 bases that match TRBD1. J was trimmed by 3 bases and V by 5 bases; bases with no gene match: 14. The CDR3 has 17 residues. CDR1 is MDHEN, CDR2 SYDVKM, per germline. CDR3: CASSPILYRGADTEAFF. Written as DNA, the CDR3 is TGTGCCAGCAGTCCTATATTGTACAGGGGGGCGGACACTGAAGCTTTCTTT.

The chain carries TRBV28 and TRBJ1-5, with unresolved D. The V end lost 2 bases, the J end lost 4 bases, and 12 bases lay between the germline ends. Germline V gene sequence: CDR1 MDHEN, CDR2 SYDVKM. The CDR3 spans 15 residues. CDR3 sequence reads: CASSLETPNNQPQHF. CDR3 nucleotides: TGTGCCAGCAGTTTAGAGACCCCAAATAATCAGCCCCAGCATTTT.

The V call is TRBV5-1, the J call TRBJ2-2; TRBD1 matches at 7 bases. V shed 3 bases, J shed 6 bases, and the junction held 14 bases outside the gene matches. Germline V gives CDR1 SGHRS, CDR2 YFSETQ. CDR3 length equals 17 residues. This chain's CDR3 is CASSSPRQGVGAGELFF. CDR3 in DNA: TGCGCCAGCAGCTCGCCGCGTCAGGGGGTAGGTGCCGGGGAGCTGTTTTTT.

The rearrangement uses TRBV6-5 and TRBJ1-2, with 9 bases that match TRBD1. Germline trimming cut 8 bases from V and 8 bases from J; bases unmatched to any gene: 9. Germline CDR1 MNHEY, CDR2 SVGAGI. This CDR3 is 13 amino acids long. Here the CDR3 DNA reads TGTGCCAGCGCCTTAACAGGGGGCGGAGGCTACACCTTC. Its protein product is CASALTGGGGYTF.

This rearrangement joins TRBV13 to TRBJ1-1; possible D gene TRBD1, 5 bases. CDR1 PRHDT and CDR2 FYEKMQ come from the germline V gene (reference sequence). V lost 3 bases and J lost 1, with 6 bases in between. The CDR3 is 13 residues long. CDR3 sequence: CASSFTGNTEAFF. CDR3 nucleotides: TGTGCCAGCAGCTTCACAGGGAACACTGAAGCTTTCTTT. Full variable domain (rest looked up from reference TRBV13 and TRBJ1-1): AAGVIQSPRHLIKEKRETATLKCYPIPRHDTVYWYQQGPGQDPQFLISFYEKMQSDKGSIPDRFSAQQFSDYHSELNMSSLELGDSALYFCASSFTGNTEAFFGQGTRLTVV.

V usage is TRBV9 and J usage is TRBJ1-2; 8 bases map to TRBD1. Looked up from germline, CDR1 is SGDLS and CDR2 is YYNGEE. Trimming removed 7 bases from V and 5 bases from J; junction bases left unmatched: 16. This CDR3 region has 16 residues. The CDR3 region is CASSLIADRARYGYTF. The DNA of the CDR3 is TGTGCCAGCTCCCTTATTGCGGACAGGGCGAGGTATGGCTACACCTTC.

This chain's CDR3 is CASTKDGMQGAHEQYF. CDR3 in DNA: TGCGCCAGCACAAAGGATGGGATGCAGGGGGCGCATGAGCAGTACTTC. This sequence joins TRBV5-1 and TRBJ2-7, with TRBD1 matching over 8 bases. The germline V gene has CDR1 SGHRS and CDR2 YFSETQ. This CDR3 has 16 residues. Trimming cost V 6 bases and J 7 bases; bases outside gene matches: 18.

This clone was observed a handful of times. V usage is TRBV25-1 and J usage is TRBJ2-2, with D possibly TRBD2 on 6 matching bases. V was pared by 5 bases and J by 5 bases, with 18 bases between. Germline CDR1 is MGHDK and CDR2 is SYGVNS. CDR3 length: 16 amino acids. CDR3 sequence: CASSPGGGYLTGELFF. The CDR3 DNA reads TGTGCCAGCAGTCCTGGGGGAGGATACCTTACCGGGGAGCTGTTTTTT.

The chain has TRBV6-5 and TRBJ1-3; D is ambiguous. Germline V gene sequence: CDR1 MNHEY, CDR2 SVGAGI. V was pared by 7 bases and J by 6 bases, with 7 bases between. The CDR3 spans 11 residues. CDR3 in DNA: TGTGCCAGCAACAAAGAAAACACCATATATTTT. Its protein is CASNKENTIYF.

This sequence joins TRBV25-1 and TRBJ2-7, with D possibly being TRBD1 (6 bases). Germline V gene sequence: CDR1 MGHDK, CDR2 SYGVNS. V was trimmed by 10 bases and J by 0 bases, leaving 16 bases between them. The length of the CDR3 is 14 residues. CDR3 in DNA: TGTGCCAACCCCGGTCAGGGGAGCTCCTACGAGCAGTACTTC. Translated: CANPGQGSSYEQYF.

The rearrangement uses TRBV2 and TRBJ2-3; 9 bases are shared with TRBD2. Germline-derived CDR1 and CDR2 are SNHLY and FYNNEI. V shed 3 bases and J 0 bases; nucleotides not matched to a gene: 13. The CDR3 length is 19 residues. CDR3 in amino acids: CASSERGGAQKVSTDTQYF. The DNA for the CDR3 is TGTGCCAGCAGTGAGCGGGGGGGCGCACAGAAGGTTAGCACAGATACGCAGTATTTT.

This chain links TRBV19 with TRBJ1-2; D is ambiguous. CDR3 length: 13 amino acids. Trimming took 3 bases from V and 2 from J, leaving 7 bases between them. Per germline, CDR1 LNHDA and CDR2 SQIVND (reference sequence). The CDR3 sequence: CASSIKRNYGYTF. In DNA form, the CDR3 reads TGTGCCAGTAGTATCAAACGCAACTATGGCTACACCTTC.

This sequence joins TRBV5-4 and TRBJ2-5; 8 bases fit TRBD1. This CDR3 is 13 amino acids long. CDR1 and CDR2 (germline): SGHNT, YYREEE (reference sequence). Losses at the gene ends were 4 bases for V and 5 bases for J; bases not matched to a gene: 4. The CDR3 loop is CASSVDRVETQYF. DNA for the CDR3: TGTGCCAGCAGCGTGGACAGGGTTGAGACCCAGTACTTC.